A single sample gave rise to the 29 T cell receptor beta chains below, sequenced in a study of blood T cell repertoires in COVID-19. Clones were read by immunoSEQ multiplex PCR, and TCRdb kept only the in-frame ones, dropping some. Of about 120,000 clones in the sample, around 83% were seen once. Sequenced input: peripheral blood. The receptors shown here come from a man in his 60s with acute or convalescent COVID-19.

The CDR3 protein is CASSRRWVSNEQFF. In DNA form, the CDR3 reads TGTGCCAGCTCCCGGCGGTGGGTAAGCAATGAGCAGTTCTTC. The V and J genes are TRBV7-8 and TRBJ2-1; D unclear. This CDR3 is built from 14 residues. Trimming shortened V by 8 bases and J by 6 bases, and 17 bases separated the two germline ends. The germline V gene encodes CDR1 SGHVS and CDR2 FQNEAQ.

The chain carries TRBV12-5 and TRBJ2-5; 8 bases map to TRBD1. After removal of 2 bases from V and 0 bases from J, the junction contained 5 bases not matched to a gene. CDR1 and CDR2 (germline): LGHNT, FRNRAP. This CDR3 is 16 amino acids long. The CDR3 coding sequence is TGTGCTAGTGGTTTGAGTACAGGGGGGAACCAAGAGACCCAGTACTTC. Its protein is CASGLSTGGNQETQYF.

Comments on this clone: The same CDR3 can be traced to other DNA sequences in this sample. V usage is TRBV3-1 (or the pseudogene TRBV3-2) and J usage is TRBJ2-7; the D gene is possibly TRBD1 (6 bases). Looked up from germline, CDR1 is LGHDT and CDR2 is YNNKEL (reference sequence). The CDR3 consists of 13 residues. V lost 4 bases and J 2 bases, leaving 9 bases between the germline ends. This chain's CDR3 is CASSPTGPYEQYF. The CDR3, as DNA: TGTGCCAGCAGCCCCACAGGGCCCTACGAGCAGTACTTC.

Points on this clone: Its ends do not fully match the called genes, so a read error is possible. The CDR3 protein is CSVGSSGYEPIF. In DNA, the CDR3 is TGCAGCGTTGGTTCTAGCGGGTACGAGCCGATCTTC. This chain joins TRBV29-1 and TRBJ2-1; 8 bases line up with TRBD2. Germline assignment: CDR1 SQVTM and CDR2 ANQGSEA. The CDR3 runs 12 residues.

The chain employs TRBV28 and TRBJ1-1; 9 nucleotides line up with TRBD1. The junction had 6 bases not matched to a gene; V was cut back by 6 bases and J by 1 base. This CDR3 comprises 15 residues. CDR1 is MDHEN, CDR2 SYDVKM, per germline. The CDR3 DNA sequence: TGTGCCAGCAGGCGTCCGGGACAGGGGAACACTGAAGCTTTCTTT. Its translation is CASRRPGQGNTEAFF.

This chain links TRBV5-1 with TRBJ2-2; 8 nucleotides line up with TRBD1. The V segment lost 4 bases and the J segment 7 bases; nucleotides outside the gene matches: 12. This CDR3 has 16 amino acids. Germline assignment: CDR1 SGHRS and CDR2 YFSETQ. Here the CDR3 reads CASSPTRGHEGGELFF. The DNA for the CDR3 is TGCGCCAGCAGCCCAACCAGGGGGCATGAAGGCGGGGAGCTGTTTTTT.

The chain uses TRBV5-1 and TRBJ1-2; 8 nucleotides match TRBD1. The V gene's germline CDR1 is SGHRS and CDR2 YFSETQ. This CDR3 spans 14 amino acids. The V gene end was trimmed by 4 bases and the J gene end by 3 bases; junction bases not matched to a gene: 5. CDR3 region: CASSPTGVDYGYTF. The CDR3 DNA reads TGCGCCAGCAGCCCGACAGGGGTTGACTATGGCTACACCTTC.

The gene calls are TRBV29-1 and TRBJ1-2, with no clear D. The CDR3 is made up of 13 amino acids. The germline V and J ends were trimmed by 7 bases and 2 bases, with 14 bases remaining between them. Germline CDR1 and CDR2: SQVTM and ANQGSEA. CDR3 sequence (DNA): TGCAGCGCTGACCACAGCAACAACTATGGCTACACCTTC. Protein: CSADHSNNYGYTF.

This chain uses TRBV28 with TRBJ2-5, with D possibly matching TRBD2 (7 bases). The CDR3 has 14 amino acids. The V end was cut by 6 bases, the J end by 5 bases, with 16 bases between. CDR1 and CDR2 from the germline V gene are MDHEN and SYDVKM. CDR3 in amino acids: CASRFTGRGETQYF. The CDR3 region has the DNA TGTGCCAGCAGGTTCACGGGGAGGGGGGAGACCCAGTACTTC.

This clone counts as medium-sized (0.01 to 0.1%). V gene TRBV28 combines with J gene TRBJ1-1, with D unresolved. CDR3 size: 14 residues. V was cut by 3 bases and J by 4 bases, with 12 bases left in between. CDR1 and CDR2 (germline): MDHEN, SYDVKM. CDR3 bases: TGTGCCAGCAGTTTTAGCGAGGGTATCACTGAAGCTTTCTTT. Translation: CASSFSEGITEAFF.

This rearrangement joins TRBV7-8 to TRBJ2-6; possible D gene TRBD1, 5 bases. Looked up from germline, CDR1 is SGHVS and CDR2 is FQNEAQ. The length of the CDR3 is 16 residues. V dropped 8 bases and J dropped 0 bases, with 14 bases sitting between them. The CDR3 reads CASRARALSGANVLTF. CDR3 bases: TGTGCCAGCCGGGCCAGGGCCCTCTCTGGGGCCAACGTCCTGACTTTC.

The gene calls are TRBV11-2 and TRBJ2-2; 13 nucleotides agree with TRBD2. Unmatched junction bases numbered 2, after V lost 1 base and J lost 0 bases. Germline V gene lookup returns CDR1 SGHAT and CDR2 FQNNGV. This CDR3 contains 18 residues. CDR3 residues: CASSLGLAGGSNTGELFF. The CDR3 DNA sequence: TGTGCCAGCAGCTTAGGACTAGCGGGAGGCTCGAACACCGGGGAGCTGTTTTTT.

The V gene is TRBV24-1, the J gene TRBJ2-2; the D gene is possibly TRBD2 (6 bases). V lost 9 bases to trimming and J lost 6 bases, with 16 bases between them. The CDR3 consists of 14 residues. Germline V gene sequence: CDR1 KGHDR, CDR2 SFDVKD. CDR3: CATDDGWGAGELFF. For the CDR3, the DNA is TGTGCCACCGACGATGGGTGGGGGGCCGGGGAGCTGTTTTTT.

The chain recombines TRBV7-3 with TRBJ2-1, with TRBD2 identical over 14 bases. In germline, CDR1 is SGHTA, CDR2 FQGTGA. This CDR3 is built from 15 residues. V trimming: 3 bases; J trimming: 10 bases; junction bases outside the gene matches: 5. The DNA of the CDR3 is TGTGCCAGCAGCTTGGGACTAGCGGGAGTAAAGGAGCAGTTCTTC. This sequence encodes CASSLGLAGVKEQFF. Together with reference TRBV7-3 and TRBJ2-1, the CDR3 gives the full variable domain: GAGVSQTPSNKVTEKGKYVELRCDPISGHTALYWYRQSLGQGPEFLIYFQGTGAADDSGLPNDRFFAVRPEGSVSTLKIQRTERGDSAVYLCASSLGLAGVKEQFFGPGTRLTVL.

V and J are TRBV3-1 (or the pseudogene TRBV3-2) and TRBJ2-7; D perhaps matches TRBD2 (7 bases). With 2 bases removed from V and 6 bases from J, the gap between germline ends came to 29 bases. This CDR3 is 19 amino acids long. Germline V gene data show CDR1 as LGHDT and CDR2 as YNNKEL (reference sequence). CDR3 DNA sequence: TGTGCCAGCAGCCAATCGTCGGCTTTTGGCGGCCGGAGGGGGGGCGAGCAGTACTTC. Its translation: CASSQSSAFGGRRGGEQYF.

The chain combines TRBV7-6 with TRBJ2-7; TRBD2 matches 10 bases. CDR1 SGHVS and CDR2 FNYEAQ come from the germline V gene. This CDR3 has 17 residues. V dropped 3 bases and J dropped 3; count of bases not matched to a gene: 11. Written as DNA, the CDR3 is TGTGCCAGCAGCTTCGCCCCGGGACTAGCGAAAAACTACGAGCAGTACTTC. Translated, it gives CASSFAPGLAKNYEQYF.

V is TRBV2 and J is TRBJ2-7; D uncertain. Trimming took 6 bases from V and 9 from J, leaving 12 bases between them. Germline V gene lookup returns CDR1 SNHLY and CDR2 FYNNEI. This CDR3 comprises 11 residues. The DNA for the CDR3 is TGTGCCAGCAGAGAAAATTCGGGGCAGTACTTC. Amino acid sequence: CASRENSGQYF.

CDR3 DNA sequence: TGTGCCACCAGCGAGATCCGGGCCGGGGAAAATGAGCAGTTCTTC. Protein product: CATSEIRAGENEQFF. J is TRBJ2-1 and V is TRBV15; the D gene is possibly TRBD2 (5 bases). The germline CDR1 and CDR2 sequences are LNHNV and YYDKDF (reference sequence). The CDR3 has 15 amino acids. Trimming cost V 5 bases and J 7 bases, with 18 bases left between them.

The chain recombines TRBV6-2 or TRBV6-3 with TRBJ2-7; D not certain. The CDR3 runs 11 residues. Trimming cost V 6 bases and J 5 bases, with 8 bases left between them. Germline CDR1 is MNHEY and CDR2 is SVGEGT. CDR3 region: CASSPNHEQYF. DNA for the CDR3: TGTGCCAGCAGCCCCAATCACGAGCAGTACTTC.

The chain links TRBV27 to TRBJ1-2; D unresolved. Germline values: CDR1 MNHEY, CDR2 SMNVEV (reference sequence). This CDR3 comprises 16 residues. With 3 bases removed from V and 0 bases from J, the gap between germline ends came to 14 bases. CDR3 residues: CASSLLGHPSNYGYTF. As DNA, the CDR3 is TGTGCCAGCAGTTTGTTGGGCCACCCTTCTAACTATGGCTACACCTTC.

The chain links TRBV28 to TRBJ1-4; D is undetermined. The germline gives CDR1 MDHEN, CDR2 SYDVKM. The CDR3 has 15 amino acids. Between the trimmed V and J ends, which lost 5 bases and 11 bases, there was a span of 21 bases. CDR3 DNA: TGTGCCAGCAGTCTCCCCCGGACCCTGGGAGAGAAACTGTTTTTT. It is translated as CASSLPRTLGEKLFF.

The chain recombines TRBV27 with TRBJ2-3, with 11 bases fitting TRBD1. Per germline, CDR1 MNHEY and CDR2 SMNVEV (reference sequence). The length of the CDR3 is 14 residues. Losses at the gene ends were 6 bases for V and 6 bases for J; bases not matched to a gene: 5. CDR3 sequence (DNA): TGTGCCAGCAGCTTAGGACAGGGGGCCGATACGCAGTATTTT. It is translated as CASSLGQGADTQYF.

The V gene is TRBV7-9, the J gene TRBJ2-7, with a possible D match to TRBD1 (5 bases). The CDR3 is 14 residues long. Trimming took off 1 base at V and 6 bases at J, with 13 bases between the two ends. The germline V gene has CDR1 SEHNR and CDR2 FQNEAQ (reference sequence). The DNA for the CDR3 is TGTGCCAGCAGCTTAGTGATGTCAGGGCTCGAGCAGTACTTC. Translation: CASSLVMSGLEQYF.

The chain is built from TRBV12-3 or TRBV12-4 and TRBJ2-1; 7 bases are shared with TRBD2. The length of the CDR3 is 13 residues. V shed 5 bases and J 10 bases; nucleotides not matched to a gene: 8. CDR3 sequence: CASSGGGRHEQFF. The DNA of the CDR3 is TGTGCCAGCAGTGGGGGGGGTCGGCACGAGCAGTTCTTC.

The CDR3 DNA sequence: TGTGCCAGCTGCCGGGACAGGGTCAATCAGCCCCAGCATTTT. It specifies CASCRDRVNQPQHF. V is TRBV6-2 or TRBV6-3 and J is TRBJ1-5; 9 nucleotides line up with TRBD1. The CDR3 contains 14 residues. V trimming: 8 bases; J trimming: 3 bases; junction bases outside the gene matches: 5. Per germline, CDR1 MNHEY and CDR2 SVGEGT.

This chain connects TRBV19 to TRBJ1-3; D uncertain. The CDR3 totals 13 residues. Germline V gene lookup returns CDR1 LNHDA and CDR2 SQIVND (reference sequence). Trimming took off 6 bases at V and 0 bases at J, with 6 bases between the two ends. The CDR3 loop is CASRRVSGNTIYF. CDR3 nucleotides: TGTGCCAGTAGGCGGGTCTCTGGAAACACCATATATTTT.

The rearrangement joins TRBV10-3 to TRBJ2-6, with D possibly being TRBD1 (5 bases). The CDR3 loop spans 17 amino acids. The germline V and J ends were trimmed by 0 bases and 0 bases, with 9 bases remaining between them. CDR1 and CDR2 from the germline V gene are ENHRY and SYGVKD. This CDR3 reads CAISESGLLSGANVLTF. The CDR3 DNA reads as TGTGCCATCAGTGAGTCGGGGCTCCTCTCTGGGGCCAACGTCCTGACTTTC.

In nucleotides, the CDR3 is TGCGCCAGCGCCCCGGAGGGGGCCGTGGGCGAGCAGTACTTC. It codes for CASAPEGAVGEQYF. V and J are TRBV5-1 and TRBJ2-7; the D gene is possibly TRBD1 (7 bases). With 7 bases removed from V and 6 bases from J, the gap between germline ends came to 20 bases. The length of the CDR3 is 14 residues. Germline assignment: CDR1 SGHRS and CDR2 YFSETQ.

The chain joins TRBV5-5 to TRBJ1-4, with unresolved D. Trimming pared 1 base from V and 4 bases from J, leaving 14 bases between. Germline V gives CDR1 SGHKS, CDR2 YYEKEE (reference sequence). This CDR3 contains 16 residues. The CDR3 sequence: CASSLRVSEFNEKLFF. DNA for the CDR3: TGTGCCAGCAGCTTGCGGGTGTCGGAATTTAATGAAAAACTGTTTTTT.